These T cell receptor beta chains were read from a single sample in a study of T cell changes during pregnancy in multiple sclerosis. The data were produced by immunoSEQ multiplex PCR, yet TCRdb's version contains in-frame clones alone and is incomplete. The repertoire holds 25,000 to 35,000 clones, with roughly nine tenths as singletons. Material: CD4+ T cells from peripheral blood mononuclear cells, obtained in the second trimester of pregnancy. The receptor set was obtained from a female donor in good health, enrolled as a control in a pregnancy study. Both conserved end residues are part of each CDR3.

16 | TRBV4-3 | CASSQERGRNTGELFF
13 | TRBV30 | CAWSPKGNQPQHF
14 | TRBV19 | CASSIAGEGRPQHF
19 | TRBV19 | CASSIGSGQGRSGANVLTF
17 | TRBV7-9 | CASSTRDRHATNEKLFF
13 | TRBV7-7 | CASSSTGAETQYF
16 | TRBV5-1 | CASSLGVRTNTGELFF
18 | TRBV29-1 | CSAVGPGLAGGLGYEQYF
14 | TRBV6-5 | CASSESGMSYEQYF
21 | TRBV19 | CASSIMFKGTGQKYSNQPQHF
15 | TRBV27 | CASSFLAGGADTQYF
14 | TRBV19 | CASSIGTENQPQHF
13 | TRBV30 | CAWSPDSNYGYTF
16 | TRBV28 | CASSLPRTGASDTQYF
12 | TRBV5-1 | CASSLAGFEQYF
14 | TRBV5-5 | CASSFRFERSPLHF
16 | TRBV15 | CATSRGQGNYNEKLFF
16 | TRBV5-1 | CASRLTGGTGANVLTF
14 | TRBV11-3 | CASSLDGRSDTQYF
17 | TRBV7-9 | CASSSPTGGSSTDTQYF
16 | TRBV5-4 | CASSLPGTGHNYGYTF
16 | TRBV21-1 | CASSPSPKTRTGELFF
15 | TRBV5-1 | CASSLWTASTDTQYF
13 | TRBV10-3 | CAISGDRTSPLHF
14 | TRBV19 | CASSLQGVNTEAFF
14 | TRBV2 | CASSGDRGRETQYF
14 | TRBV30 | CAYTPSGGANEQFF
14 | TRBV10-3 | CAINQGHGSLEQYF
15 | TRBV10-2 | CASSGSGGNTGELFF
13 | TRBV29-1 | CSARAGSNTEAFF
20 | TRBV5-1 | CASSFKGQDGGRNSRNEQFF
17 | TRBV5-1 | CASSLGQGAATNEKLFF
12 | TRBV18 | CASQVGGTEAFF
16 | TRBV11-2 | CASSLEGGSGANVLTF
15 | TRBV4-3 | CASSQDSGGRETQYF
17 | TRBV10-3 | CAISESAGAVPNEKLFF
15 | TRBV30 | CAWIAGTGNSYEQYF
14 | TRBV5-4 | CASSLGGGTYGYTF
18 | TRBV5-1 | CASSATGTSGRSHGELFF
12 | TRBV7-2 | CASSLDKGFNTF
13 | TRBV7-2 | CASSLLAKDTQYF
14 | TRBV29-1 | CSVAQGAFNTEAFF
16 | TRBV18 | CASSPPTSGTSYEQYF
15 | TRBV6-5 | CASSYQGASTDTQYF
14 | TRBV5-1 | CASSPRGGPETQYF
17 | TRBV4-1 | CASSQDPPTSGTYEQYF
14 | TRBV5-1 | CASSLDVPGGIQYF
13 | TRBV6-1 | CASRLTSTDTQYF
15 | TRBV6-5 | CASSYGANNQETQYF
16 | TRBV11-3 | CASSLDRRGRDTEAFF
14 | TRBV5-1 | CASSDGQGAPTPFF